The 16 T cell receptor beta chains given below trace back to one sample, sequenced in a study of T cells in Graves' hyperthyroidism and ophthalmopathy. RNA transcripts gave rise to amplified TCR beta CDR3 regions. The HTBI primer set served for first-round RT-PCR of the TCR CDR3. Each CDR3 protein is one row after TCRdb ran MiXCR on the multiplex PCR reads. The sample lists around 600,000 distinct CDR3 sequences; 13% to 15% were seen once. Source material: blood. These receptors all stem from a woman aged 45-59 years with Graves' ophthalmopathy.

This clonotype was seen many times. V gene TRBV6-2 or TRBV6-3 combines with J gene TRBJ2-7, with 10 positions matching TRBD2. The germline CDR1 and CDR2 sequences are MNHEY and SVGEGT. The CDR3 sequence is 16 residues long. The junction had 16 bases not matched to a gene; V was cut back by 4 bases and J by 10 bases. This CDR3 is CASSSRTGTSEDLQYF. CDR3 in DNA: TGTGCCAGCAGTTCTCGCACCGGGACTAGCGAGGATTTACAGTACTTC.

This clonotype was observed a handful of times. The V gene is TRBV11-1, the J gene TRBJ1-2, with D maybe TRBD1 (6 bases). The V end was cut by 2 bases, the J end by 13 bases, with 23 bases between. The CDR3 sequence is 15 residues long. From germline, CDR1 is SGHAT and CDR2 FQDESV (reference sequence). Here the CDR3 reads CASSLPDNGGPLSTF. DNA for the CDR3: TGTGCCAGCAGCTTACCGGATAATGGGGGGCCCCTCTCCACCTTC. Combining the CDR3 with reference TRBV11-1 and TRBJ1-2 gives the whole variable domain EAEVAQSPRYKITEKSQAVAFWCDPISGHATLYWYRQILGQGPELLVQFQDESVVDDSQLPKDRFSAERLKGVDSTLKIQPAELGDSAMYLCASSLPDNGGPLSTFGSGTRLTVV.

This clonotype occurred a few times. CDR3 DNA sequence: TGCGCCAGCAGCCAAGTTCCCGGCCAGGCAACCTACGAGCAGTACTTC. Residues: CASSQVPGQATYEQYF. The rearrangement joins TRBV4-3 to TRBJ2-7, with no clear D. Germline-derived CDR1 and CDR2 are LGHNA and YSLEER. This CDR3 contains 16 residues. V lost 1 base, J lost 2 bases, and 15 bases lay in between.

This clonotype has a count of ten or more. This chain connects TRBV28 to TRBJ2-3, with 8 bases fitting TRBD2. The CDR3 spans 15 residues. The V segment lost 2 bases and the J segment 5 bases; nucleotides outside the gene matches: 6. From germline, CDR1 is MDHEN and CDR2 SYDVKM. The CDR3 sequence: CASSLMSGSLDTQYF. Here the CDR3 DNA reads TGTGCCAGCAGTTTAATGAGCGGGAGTCTAGATACGCAGTATTTT. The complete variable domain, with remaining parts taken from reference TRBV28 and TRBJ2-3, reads DVKVTQSSRYLVKRTGEKVFLECVQDMDHENMFWYRQDPGLGLRLIYFSYDVKMKEKGDIPEGYSVSREKKERFSLILESASTNQTSMYLCASSLMSGSLDTQYFGPGTRLTVL.

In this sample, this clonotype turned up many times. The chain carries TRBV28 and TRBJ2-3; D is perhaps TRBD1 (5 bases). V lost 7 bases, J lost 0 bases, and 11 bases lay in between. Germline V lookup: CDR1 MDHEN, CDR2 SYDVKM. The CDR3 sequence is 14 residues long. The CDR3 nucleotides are TGTGCCAGCAAGTACAGGTTTAGCACAGATACGCAGTATTTT. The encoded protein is CASKYRFSTDTQYF.

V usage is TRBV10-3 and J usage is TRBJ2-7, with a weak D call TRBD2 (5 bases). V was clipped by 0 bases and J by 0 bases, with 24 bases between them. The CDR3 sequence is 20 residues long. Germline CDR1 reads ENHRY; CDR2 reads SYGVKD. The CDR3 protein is CAISESSSGSFPSSSYEQYF. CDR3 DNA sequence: TGTGCCATCAGTGAGTCGAGTTCGGGGTCCTTTCCTTCAAGCTCCTACGAGCAGTACTTC.

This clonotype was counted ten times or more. CDR3 nucleotides: TGTGCCAGCAGTACCCAACTAGCGGGCCAAGAGACCCAGTACTTC. As protein: CASSTQLAGQETQYF. The chain is built from TRBV6-2 or TRBV6-3 and TRBJ2-5; 9 bases fit TRBD2. This CDR3 has 15 residues. The germline gives CDR1 MNHEY, CDR2 SVGEGT. Unmatched junction bases numbered 5, after V lost 5 bases and J lost 1 base.

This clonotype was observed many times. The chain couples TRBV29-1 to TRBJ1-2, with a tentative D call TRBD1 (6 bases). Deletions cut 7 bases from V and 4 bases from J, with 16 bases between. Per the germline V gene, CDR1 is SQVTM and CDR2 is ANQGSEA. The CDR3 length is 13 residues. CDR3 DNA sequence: TGCAGCGCACTTGGACAGTCGTTCTATGGCTACACCTTC. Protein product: CSALGQSFYGYTF.

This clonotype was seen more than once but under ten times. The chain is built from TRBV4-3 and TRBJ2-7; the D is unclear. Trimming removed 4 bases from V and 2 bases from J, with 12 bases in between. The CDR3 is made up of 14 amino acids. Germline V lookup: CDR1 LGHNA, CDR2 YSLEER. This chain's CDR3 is CASSRIGRTYEQYF. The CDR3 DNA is TGCGCCAGCAGCCGAATCGGGCGGACCTACGAGCAGTACTTC.

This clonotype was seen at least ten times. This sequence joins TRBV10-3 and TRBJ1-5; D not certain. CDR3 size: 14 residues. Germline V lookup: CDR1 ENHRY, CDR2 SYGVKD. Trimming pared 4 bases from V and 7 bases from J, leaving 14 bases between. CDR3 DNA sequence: TGTGCCATCAGTGTTGGTCAGCCCTCACAGCCCCAGCATTTT. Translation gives CAISVGQPSQPQHF.

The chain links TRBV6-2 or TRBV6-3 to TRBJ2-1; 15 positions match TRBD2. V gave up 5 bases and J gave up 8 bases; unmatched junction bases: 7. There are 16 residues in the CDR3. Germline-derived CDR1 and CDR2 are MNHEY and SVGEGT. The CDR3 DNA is TGTGCCAGCAGTAAAGGACTAGCGGGAGGGTCGGATGAGCAGTTCTTC. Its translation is CASSKGLAGGSDEQFF.

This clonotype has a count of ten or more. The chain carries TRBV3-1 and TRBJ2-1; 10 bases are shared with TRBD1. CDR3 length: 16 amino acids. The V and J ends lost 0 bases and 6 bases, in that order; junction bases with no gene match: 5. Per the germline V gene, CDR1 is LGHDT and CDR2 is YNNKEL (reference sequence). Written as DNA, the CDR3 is TGTGCCAGCAGCCAAGATCTGGGACAGGGGTCCAATGAGCAGTTCTTC. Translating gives CASSQDLGQGSNEQFF.

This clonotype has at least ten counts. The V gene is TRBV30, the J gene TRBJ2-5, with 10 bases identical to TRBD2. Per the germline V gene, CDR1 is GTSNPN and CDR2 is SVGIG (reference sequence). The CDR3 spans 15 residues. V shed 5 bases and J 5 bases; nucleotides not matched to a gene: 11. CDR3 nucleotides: TGTGCCTGGGGGGCTAGCGGGAGTCTTTGGGAGACCCAGTACTTC. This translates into CAWGASGSLWETQYF.

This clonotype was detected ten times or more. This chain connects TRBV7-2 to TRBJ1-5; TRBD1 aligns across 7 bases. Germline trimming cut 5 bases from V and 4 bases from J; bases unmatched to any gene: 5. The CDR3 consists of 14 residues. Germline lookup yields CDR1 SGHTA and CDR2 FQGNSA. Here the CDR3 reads CASSPHRGNQPQHF. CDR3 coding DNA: TGTGCCAGCAGCCCACACAGGGGAAATCAGCCCCAGCATTTT.

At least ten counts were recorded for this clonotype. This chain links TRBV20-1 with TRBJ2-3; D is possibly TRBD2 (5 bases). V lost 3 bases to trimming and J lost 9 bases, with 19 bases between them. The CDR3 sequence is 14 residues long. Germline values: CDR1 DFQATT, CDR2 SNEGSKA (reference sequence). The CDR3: CSASEFLKLETQYF. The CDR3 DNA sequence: TGCAGTGCTAGTGAATTCCTAAAACTAGAAACGCAGTATTTT.

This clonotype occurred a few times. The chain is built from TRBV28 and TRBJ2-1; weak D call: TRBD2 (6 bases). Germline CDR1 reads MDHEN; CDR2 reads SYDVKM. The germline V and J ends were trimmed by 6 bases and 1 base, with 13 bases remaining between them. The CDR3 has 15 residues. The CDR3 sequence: CASSVRRESYNEQFF. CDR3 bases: TGTGCCAGCAGCGTTCGGCGGGAATCCTACAATGAGCAGTTCTTC.